This TCR beta chain was sequenced in a study of spatial heterogeneity in lung cancer. Study at large: Detected beta-chain sequences consistently exceeded alpha-chain sequences. An average of more than ten raw reads was observed per unique TCR and UMI combination. Regarding the study as a whole: There were more appearances of ubiquitous expanded tumor TCRs in blood at resection than at follow-up.

Between the trimmed V and J ends, which lost 1 base and 6 bases, there was a span of 11 bases. Germline V gene sequence: CDR1 SGHKS, CDR2 YYEKEE (reference sequence). The CDR3 loop spans 13 amino acids. Noted time point: sample taken at primary tumor resection. Frozen PBMC, nontumor lung or tumor provided whole RNA, which was sequenced unsorted. The cohort: some 73 early-stage, untreated non-small cell lung cancer patients. This clonotype was observed a few times. Its target is not known. TCRdb recomputed calls from the 5' RACE reads with MiXCR, one row per CDR3 protein. The repertoire consists of tens of thousands of distinct CDR3 sequences, with 10% to 15% occurring once and the leading ten covering roughly 4.2%.

The chain couples TRBV5-5 to TRBJ2-7; D unclear. The TCR was taken from a male donor with early-stage non-small cell lung cancer. Specimen: PBMCs, collected at surgery. The CDR3 nucleotides read TGTGCCAGCAGCTTGCCCGCAGAGATCGAGCAGTACTTC. This gives the protein CASSLPAEIEQYF.